This TCR beta chain was obtained from a study of blood T cell repertoires in COVID-19. Study at large: Sources were T cells, B-cell-depleted T cells, or PBMCs; the material itself was cDNA or gDNA.

Germline V CDR1 and CDR2: MGHDK, SYGVNS. Trimming took 5 bases from V and 4 from J, leaving 3 bases between them. The CDR3 covers 11 residues. Profiled with immunoSEQ multiplex PCR; TCRdb holds only in-frame clones, not every one. The sample carries roughly 250,000 clones, roughly 87% recorded once. Enrolled through a virtual design, the participants were between 18 and 89 years of age and came from about two dozen US areas. Clinical histories supplied by participants themselves formed the basis of cohort assignment. Specimen: PBMCs or T cells enriched from blood (not recorded which). This TCR was recovered from a woman aged 25 to 39 with acute COVID-19. The chain is built from TRBV25-1 and TRBJ1-3; D remains unclear. The chain's CDR3 is CASSQGNTIYF. As DNA, the CDR3 is TGTGCCAGCAGTCAGGGAAACACCATATATTTT.